The T cell receptor beta chain described here comes from a study of CD8 T cells in ankylosing spondylitis. General study results and limits: Characteristic of ankylosing spondylitis blood, it appeared, was a TCR beta motif comprising several highly homologous variants.

By quantitative 5'-RACE with molecular barcodes, the TCR beta libraries were made. MiXCR was run by TCRdb on the 5' RACE reads, yielding one entry per CDR3 protein. The data hold 200,000 to 300,000 distinct CDR3 sequences, with roughly 8% observed a single time. The CDR3 runs to 15 residues. Between the trimmed V and J ends, which lost 0 bases and 5 bases, there was a span of 14 bases. Germline lookup yields CDR1 DFQATT and CDR2 SNEGSKA (reference sequence). This clonotype was detected ten times or more. Its antigen is unidentified. Sequencing was done on a sample of blood, either unsorted or a sorted T cell fraction (not recorded which). This rearrangement joins TRBV20-1 to TRBJ2-1; perhaps TRBD1 as D (5 bases). This TCR was recovered from a female donor with ankylosing spondylitis or in good health (not recorded which). The CDR3 DNA is TGCAGTGCTAGAGATACTTTGAAGGGGAACAATGAGCAGTTCTTC. As protein: CSARDTLKGNNEQFF.